Below, 26 T cell receptor beta chains from the same sample are listed, as sequenced in a study of T cell changes during pregnancy in multiple sclerosis. Sequencing used immunoSEQ multiplex PCR; TCRdb keeps in-frame clones, though not all of them. The sample holds 65,000 to 95,000 clones, 90% to 95% seen once. This material consisted of peripheral blood, taken in the second trimester of pregnancy. The receptors were sampled from a female donor in good health, enrolled as a control in a pregnancy study.

The gene calls are TRBV28 and TRBJ2-2; TRBD2 aligns across 13 bases. The CDR3 has 17 residues. The junction had 10 bases not matched to a gene; V was cut back by 5 bases and J by 7 bases. In germline, CDR1 is MDHEN, CDR2 SYDVKM. The CDR3 sequence: CASSLPGLAGYHGELFF. The CDR3 region has the DNA TGTGCCAGCAGTCTGCCGGGACTAGCGGGATACCACGGGGAGCTGTTTTTT.

This chain's CDR3 is CASSPPTNSGRLSNEQFF. The DNA of the CDR3 is TGTGCCAGCTCACCACCCACTAATAGCGGGAGGCTGAGCAATGAGCAGTTCTTC. The gene calls are TRBV18 and TRBJ2-1; TRBD2 agrees at 10 bases. The CDR3 length is 18 residues. V was clipped by 0 bases and J by 6 bases; unmatched bases: 11. Germline CDR1 reads KGHSH; CDR2 reads LQKENI.

This chain joins TRBV7-9 and TRBJ1-5, with a possible D match to TRBD1 (5 bases). This CDR3 contains 17 residues. The V gene's germline CDR1 is SEHNR and CDR2 FQNEAQ (reference sequence). V lost 1 base, J lost 7 bases, and 20 bases lay in between. The DNA of the CDR3 is TGTGCCAGCAGCTTAGGGAATCGAGGGGACTCGGGGCAGCCCCAGCATTTT. It yields the protein CASSLGNRGDSGQPQHF.

This chain joins TRBV27 and TRBJ2-1; 10 nucleotides line up with TRBD2. V gave up 2 bases and J gave up 6 bases; unmatched junction bases: 4. The CDR3 is made up of 15 amino acids. The germline gives CDR1 MNHEY, CDR2 SMNVEV (reference sequence). CDR3 residues: CASSLGSSGSNEQFF. DNA of the CDR3: TGTGCCAGCAGTTTAGGGTCTAGCGGGAGCAATGAGCAGTTCTTC.

The chain links TRBV2 to TRBJ2-3; possibly TRBD2 for D (6 bases). V was trimmed by 6 bases and J by 2 bases, leaving 9 bases between them. There are 13 residues in the CDR3. The germline CDR1 and CDR2 sequences are SNHLY and FYNNEI. Here the CDR3 reads CASRGDSTDTQYF. DNA for the CDR3: TGTGCCAGCAGAGGGGACTCCACAGATACGCAGTATTTT.

This chain links TRBV7-9 with TRBJ2-7; D perhaps matches TRBD2 (5 bases). V lost 6 bases and J 2 bases, leaving 8 bases between the germline ends. This CDR3 comprises 12 residues. The V gene's germline CDR1 is SEHNR and CDR2 FQNEAQ (reference sequence). In DNA, the CDR3 is TGTGCCAGCAGGGACGGGACCTACGAGCAGTACTTC. Translation gives CASRDGTYEQYF.

J is TRBJ1-1 and V is TRBV4-2; TRBD1 is a possible D gene (5 bases). The V end was cut by 0 bases, the J end by 5 bases, with 7 bases between. Germline V gene sequence: CDR1 LGHNA, CDR2 YNFKEQ. This CDR3 region has 13 residues. In DNA, the CDR3 is TGTGCCAGCAGCCAAGATCGGGGGACTGAAGCTTTCTTT. The encoded protein is CASSQDRGTEAFF.

The chain joins TRBV5-1 to TRBJ1-1; D might be TRBD1 (6 bases). The germline V and J ends were trimmed by 4 bases and 0 bases, with 13 bases remaining between them. Germline values: CDR1 SGHRS, CDR2 YFSETQ. This CDR3 is 15 amino acids long. DNA for the CDR3: TGCGCCAGCAGCCGGGGGGGCACCCTGAACACTGAAGCTTTCTTT. Its protein product is CASSRGGTLNTEAFF.

The V and J genes are TRBV5-1 and TRBJ2-1; 16 bases agree with TRBD2. V lost 4 bases to trimming and J lost 0 bases; unmatched junction nucleotides: 7. Germline CDR1 is SGHRS and CDR2 is YFSETQ. The CDR3 has 19 amino acids. This CDR3 reads CASSEGLAGGGGSYNEQFF. The CDR3 DNA follows: TGCGCCAGCAGCGAGGGACTAGCGGGAGGGGGAGGCTCCTACAATGAGCAGTTCTTC.

This chain joins TRBV18 and TRBJ1-1, with 8 bases identical to TRBD1. The CDR3 is made up of 14 amino acids. V dropped 6 bases and J dropped 3; count of bases not matched to a gene: 6. Germline CDR1 is KGHSH and CDR2 is LQKENI. CDR3 DNA sequence: TGTGCCAGCTCCTCCTCGGACAGGGACACTGAAGCTTTCTTT. This codes for CASSSSDRDTEAFF.

This chain links TRBV28 with TRBJ1-5, with 8 bases aligning to TRBD1. The V gene end was trimmed by 3 bases and the J gene end by 3 bases; junction bases not matched to a gene: 4. Germline CDR1 is MDHEN and CDR2 is SYDVKM. This CDR3 has 15 residues. The CDR3 reads CASSLNRGTNQPQHF. The DNA for the CDR3 is TGTGCCAGCAGTTTGAACAGGGGGACCAATCAGCCCCAGCATTTT.

With regard to this clone: Its ends do not fully match the called genes, so a read error is possible. This chain uses TRBV5-6 with TRBJ2-1; 7 nucleotides match TRBD2. The germline V gene encodes CDR1 SGHDT and CDR2 YYEEEE. The CDR3 runs 16 residues. CDR3 sequence reads: CTSSLAWGTTFNEQFF. CDR3 nucleotides: TGTACCAGCAGCTTGGCGTGGGGGACTACCTTCAATGAGCAGTTCTTC.

V gene TRBV7-2 combines with J gene TRBJ1-2; D perhaps matches TRBD1 (6 bases). CDR1 and CDR2 (germline): SGHTA, FQGNSA. The CDR3 runs to 13 residues. The germline V and J ends were trimmed by 5 bases and 6 bases, with 13 bases remaining between them. The CDR3 coding sequence is TGTGCCAGCAGCCCTGGGGGGGCCAATGGCTACACCTTC. It is translated as CASSPGGANGYTF.

The table lists this clone with a count of one. The J gene is TRBJ2-7, the V gene TRBV5-1; D gene unclear. Germline lookup yields CDR1 SGHRS and CDR2 YFSETQ. The CDR3 contains 10 residues. V was cut by 6 bases and J by 6 bases, with 7 bases left in between. The CDR3, as DNA: TGCGCCAGCACTTCAGTCGAGCAGTACTTC. It yields the protein CASTSVEQYF.

CDR3 sequence: CASRMIREANEKLFF. The CDR3 DNA is TGCGCCAGCAGGATGATTAGGGAGGCTAATGAAAAACTGTTTTTT. V is TRBV4-1 and J is TRBJ1-4; D gene ambiguous. Germline CDR1 MGHRA, CDR2 YSYEKL. V was clipped by 6 bases and J by 3 bases, with 14 bases between them. The CDR3 loop spans 15 amino acids.

Regarding this clone: Additional DNA sequences in this sample encode the identical CDR3. The chain recombines TRBV5-1 with TRBJ2-1; 7 bases are a match to TRBD1. The germline V gene has CDR1 SGHRS and CDR2 YFSETQ. This CDR3 contains 14 residues. With 4 bases clipped from V and 3 bases from J, the junction kept 4 bases outside the gene matches. Here the CDR3 DNA reads TGCGCCAGCAGCGCGTCAGGGGGCTACAATGAGCAGTTCTTC. It yields the protein CASSASGGYNEQFF.

J is TRBJ2-1 and V is TRBV5-1; TRBD2 matches 9 bases. Losses at the gene ends were 3 bases for V and 0 bases for J; bases not matched to a gene: 7. The CDR3 has 17 amino acids. Germline lookup yields CDR1 SGHRS and CDR2 YFSETQ. CDR3 sequence: CASSSRLSGSSYNEQFF. CDR3 coding DNA: TGCGCCAGCAGCTCCCGACTTAGCGGGAGCTCCTACAATGAGCAGTTCTTC.

The chain links TRBV28 to TRBJ2-7; D is perhaps TRBD2 (6 bases). The CDR3 length is 13 residues. Between the trimmed V and J ends, which lost 5 bases and 7 bases, there was a span of 15 bases. Germline-derived CDR1 and CDR2 are MDHEN and SYDVKM. The CDR3 DNA follows: TGTGCCAGCAGTAGCCGGCGGGGCGGGGAGCAGTACTTC. It specifies CASSSRRGGEQYF.

This clone was recorded once. The chain has TRBV10-2 and TRBJ2-1; 10 positions agree with TRBD1. V was clipped by 8 bases and J by 9 bases; unmatched bases: 10. Germline V lookup: CDR1 WSHSY, CDR2 SAAADI. The CDR3 consists of 14 residues. CDR3 bases: TGCGCCAGCGGACGGGACAGGGGATTCGGTGAGCAGTTCTTC. Amino acids: CASGRDRGFGEQFF.

The rearrangement joins TRBV29-1 to TRBJ2-3, with 9 bases identical to TRBD2. The CDR3 consists of 15 residues. Losses at the gene ends were 4 bases for V and 0 bases for J; bases not matched to a gene: 5. CDR1 is SQVTM and CDR2 is ANQGSEA in the germline V gene. The CDR3 here is CSVGGGGSSTDTQYF. The CDR3 region has the DNA TGCAGCGTTGGCGGGGGGGGTTCTAGCACAGATACGCAGTATTTT.

The V and J genes are TRBV6-1 and TRBJ1-5; D remains unclear. CDR3 length: 14 amino acids. The germline V gene has CDR1 MNHNS and CDR2 SASEGT. Trimming pared 1 base from V and 5 bases from J, leaving 9 bases between. The CDR3 spells CASSEGVLDQPQHF. The CDR3 DNA reads as TGTGCCAGCAGTGAAGGGGTGCTAGATCAGCCCCAGCATTTT.

This sequence joins TRBV6-1 and TRBJ2-7; 12 bases are shared with TRBD2. Trimming removed 5 bases from V and 0 bases from J; junction bases left unmatched: 2. CDR1 and CDR2 (germline): MNHNS, SASEGT. There are 15 residues in the CDR3. This CDR3 is CASSKTSGSSYEQYF. CDR3 sequence (DNA): TGTGCCAGCAGTAAGACTAGCGGGAGCTCCTACGAGCAGTACTTC.

The rearrangement links TRBV28 to TRBJ1-5, with 7 bases fitting TRBD1. The CDR3 consists of 16 residues. The V gene end was trimmed by 4 bases and the J gene end by 0 bases; junction bases not matched to a gene: 6. Germline assignment: CDR1 MDHEN and CDR2 SYDVKM. CDR3 sequence: CASSWTGGISNQPQHF. The CDR3 nucleotides are TGTGCCAGCAGTTGGACAGGTGGTATTAGCAATCAGCCCCAGCATTTT.

The chain is built from TRBV5-4 and TRBJ2-1; 10 bases agree with TRBD2. The J segment lost 4 bases and the V segment lost 0 bases, leaving 1 base of the junction unmatched. Germline CDR1 reads SGHNT; CDR2 reads YYREEE (reference sequence). CDR3 size: 15 residues. CDR3 in amino acids: CASSLVLAGYNEQFF. CDR3 sequence (DNA): TGTGCCAGCAGCTTGGTACTAGCGGGGTACAATGAGCAGTTCTTC.

The J gene is TRBJ2-3, the V gene TRBV7-9, with 10 bases matching TRBD2. J lost 5 bases, V lost 4 bases, and 9 bases had no gene match. Germline lookup yields CDR1 SEHNR and CDR2 FQNEAQ (reference sequence). The CDR3 is 16 residues long. The CDR3 loop reads CASSSSLAGAIDTQYF. Written as DNA, the CDR3 is TGTGCCAGCAGCTCCTCCCTAGCGGGAGCTATAGATACGCAGTATTTT.

The rearrangement joins TRBV13 to TRBJ2-3; 8 bases agree with TRBD1. The CDR3 runs 15 residues. Germline assignment: CDR1 PRHDT and CDR2 FYEKMQ (reference sequence). With 8 bases clipped from V and 6 bases from J, the junction kept 13 bases outside the gene matches. As DNA, the CDR3 is TGTGCCAGCTCCTACCGTATTCAGGGGGCGGATACGCAGTATTTT. Amino acid sequence: CASSYRIQGADTQYF.